Included here is one T cell receptor beta chain sequence, with context. These data come from a study of blood T cell repertoires in COVID-19. Study-wide background: COVID-19 samples from acute and convalescent phases originated in the United States, Italy and Spain. PBMCs, B-cell-depleted T cells, or T cells were the source of the cDNA or gDNA that made up the material.

This table comes from immunoSEQ multiplex PCR, and its TCRdb copy is limited to in-frame clones, with some not included. Of approximately 120,000 clones in the sample, more than 75% were seen once. V was clipped by 5 bases and J by 5 bases; unmatched bases: 9. This CDR3 contains 15 residues. CDR1 is SGHVS and CDR2 is FQNEAQ in the germline V gene. The chain links TRBV7-8 to TRBJ2-7, with 10 positions matching TRBD1. The TCR sequence derives from a man aged 45-65 years with acute or convalescent COVID-19. Sequences were obtained from peripheral blood. In DNA, the CDR3 is TGTGCCAGCAGCAAGCGGGACAGGGGTCCCCACGAGCAGTACTTC. Encoded protein: CASSKRDRGPHEQYF.